The clone carrying this TCR beta chain was seen a handful of times. Participants comprised healthy donors of bone marrow. Germline CDR1 and CDR2: SGDLS and YYNGEE. The CDR3 has 14 amino acids. After removal of 4 bases from V and 6 bases from J, the junction contained 8 bases not matched to a gene. The PCR had 60 Vbeta and 13 Jbeta primers. The table came from immunoSEQ multiplex PCR; TCRdb's copy has only in-frame clones and leaves some out. The sample has about 160,000 clones; almost 80% are singletons. The data stem from a study of cytomegalovirus exposure and HLA in healthy donors. Study in general: Of all 400 or so donors who were genotyped, roughly 83% belonged to the Caucasian-associated ancestry cluster.

The chain couples TRBV9 to TRBJ1-2; the match to TRBD1 covers 8 bases. The sequence was obtained from a woman aged 45-59 years in good health and CMV-seronegative. Sample: PBMCs. CDR3 sequence reads: CASSSRQGKDGYTF. The CDR3 DNA is TGTGCCAGCAGCTCAAGACAGGGGAAGGATGGCTACACCTTC. The full variable domain, rest sourced from reference TRBV9 and TRBJ1-2, is DSGVTQTPKHLITATGQRVTLRCSPRSGDLSVYWYQQSLDQGLQFLIQYYNGEERAKGNILERFSAQQFPDLHSELNLSSLELGDSALYFCASSSRQGKDGYTFGSGTRLTVV.